A single sample is the source of the 17 T cell receptor beta chains below, sequenced in a study of response to subunit inactivated influenza vaccine. TCRdb re-called the RT-PCR reads with MiXCR, one entry per CDR3 protein. In the table there are 300,000 to 350,000 distinct CDR3 sequences, about 20% of which are singletons. The sample in question was PBMCs from blood, obtained about 19 months after vaccination. Receptors originate from a man between 50 and 69 years old who received an inactivated influenza vaccine.

The V gene is TRBV29-1, the J gene TRBJ2-7, with unresolved D. With 4 bases removed from V and 4 bases from J, the gap between germline ends came to 5 bases. This CDR3 has 10 amino acids. Germline V gives CDR1 SQVTM, CDR2 ANQGSEA. The CDR3 region has the DNA TGCAGCGTTGTTGGATACGAGCAGTACTTC. Translation: CSVVGYEQYF.

V usage is TRBV20-1 and J usage is TRBJ1-2, with 7 bases aligning to TRBD1. CDR3 length: 14 residues. J gave up 1 base and V 5 bases, and 7 bases lay outside the gene matches. Germline-derived CDR1 and CDR2 are DFQATT and SNEGSKA (reference sequence). CDR3 DNA sequence: TGCAGTGCTGTCCGGGACAGCATTAACTATGGCTACACCTTC. Amino acid sequence: CSAVRDSINYGYTF.

The chain is built from TRBV20-1 and TRBJ2-5, with D possibly matching TRBD2 (6 bases). Germline loops: CDR1 DFQATT, CDR2 SNEGSKA (reference sequence). V dropped 1 base and J dropped 6 bases, with 15 bases sitting between them. The CDR3 spans 14 residues. The CDR3 region has the DNA TGCAGTGCTAGAGTCCGGGACTTCCAGAAGACCCAGTACTTC. It codes for CSARVRDFQKTQYF.

On this clonotype: Sequence at one end of the junction differs from germline and may be a read error. The V call is TRBV10-3, the J call TRBJ2-2; 8 bases agree with TRBD1. Germline CDR1 ENHRY, CDR2 SYGVKD. The CDR3 length is 15 residues. The CDR3 loop is CATSGRTGKSGELFF. The CDR3 DNA reads as TGTGCCACCAGTGGGCGGACAGGGAAATCCGGGGAGCTGTTTTTT.

The chain joins TRBV7-9 to TRBJ1-1; tentative D call: TRBD1 (6 bases). The CDR3 loop spans 14 amino acids. Germline V gene data show CDR1 as SEHNR and CDR2 as FQNEAQ (reference sequence). V lost 5 bases to trimming and J lost 11 bases, with 21 bases between them. The CDR3 protein is CASSPQGPPGWAFF. In nucleotides, the CDR3 is TGTGCCAGCAGCCCCCAGGGGCCTCCGGGGTGGGCTTTCTTT.

The chain couples TRBV10-3 to TRBJ2-7; no reliable D call. Germline CDR1 is ENHRY and CDR2 is SYGVKD. This CDR3 has 12 amino acids. Trimming took off 5 bases at V and 2 bases at J, with 7 bases between the two ends. The CDR3 is CAISYKAYEQYF. The CDR3 DNA sequence: TGTGCCATCAGTTACAAGGCCTACGAGCAGTACTTC.

The chain couples TRBV5-4 to TRBJ1-5; the match to TRBD1 covers 9 bases. The germline V gene encodes CDR1 SGHNT and CDR2 YYREEE (reference sequence). V gave up 2 bases and J gave up 2 bases; unmatched junction bases: 14. This CDR3 has 19 amino acids. CDR3 loop: CASSFLGTGRHVGNQPQHF. The DNA of the CDR3 is TGTGCCAGCAGCTTCCTCGGGACAGGGCGGCACGTTGGCAATCAGCCCCAGCATTTT.

As regards this clonotype: Lacking the conserved final phenylalanine or tryptophan, this CDR3 likely reflects a read error. The chain recombines TRBV6-2 or TRBV6-3 with TRBJ2-5; possibly TRBD2 for D (5 bases). Germline values: CDR1 MNHEY, CDR2 SVGEGT. V lost 2 bases to trimming and J lost 4 bases, with 5 bases between them. The CDR3 is made up of 12 amino acids. The CDR3 spells CASSYEGETQYL. The CDR3 region has the DNA TGTGCCAGCAGTTACGAGGGAGAGACCCAGTACCTC.

This clonotype was picked up a small number of times. This chain links TRBV6-1 with TRBJ2-7; D may match TRBD1 or TRBD2 (5 bases each). CDR1 and CDR2 from the germline V gene are MNHNS and SASEGT. Trimming left V 7 bases short and J 2 bases short, with 15 bases between. This CDR3 is built from 14 residues. The CDR3 DNA follows: TGTGCCAGCATATCCCGGGACGGACCCTACGAGCAGTACTTC. This encodes CASISRDGPYEQYF.

The chain joins TRBV7-9 to TRBJ2-1; possibly TRBD1 for D (6 bases). CDR1 SEHNR and CDR2 FQNEAQ come from the germline V gene (reference sequence). CDR3 length: 16 residues. V shed 6 bases and J shed 1 base, with 16 bases lying between them. CDR3 in DNA: TGTGCCAGCAGTCGGCAGGGGACGGTATCCTACAATGAGCAGTTCTTC. Translating gives CASSRQGTVSYNEQFF.

In this sample, this clonotype turned up many times. V gene TRBV20-1 combines with J gene TRBJ1-3, with D maybe TRBD1 (6 bases). The CDR3 consists of 13 residues. The V end was cut by 5 bases, the J end by 2 bases, with 10 bases between. Per the germline V gene, CDR1 is DFQATT and CDR2 is SNEGSKA (reference sequence). The CDR3 nucleotides are TGCAGTGCTCAGACAGGAACTGGAAACACCATATATTTT. Its protein is CSAQTGTGNTIYF.

This clonotype was observed many times. This chain uses TRBV7-9 with TRBJ1-2, with TRBD1 as a possible D gene (5 bases). The V gene lost 4 bases and the J gene lost 5 bases, with 20 bases spanning the gap. The CDR3 sequence is 16 residues long. CDR1 and CDR2 from the germline V gene are SEHNR and FQNEAQ (reference sequence). The CDR3 loop reads CASSSGTQRKNYGYTF. The CDR3 nucleotides are TGTGCCAGCAGCTCCGGGACCCAGCGGAAAAATTATGGCTACACCTTC.

The sample holds a few counts of this clonotype. The V gene is TRBV11-2, the J gene TRBJ2-7; D is possibly TRBD2 (5 bases). The germline CDR1 and CDR2 sequences are SGHAT and FQNNGV. Trimming shortened V by 3 bases and J by 2 bases, and 11 bases separated the two germline ends. The CDR3 covers 14 residues. CDR3 coding DNA: TGTGCCAGCAGCTTTTCAGACGGGACCTACGAGCAGTACTTC. Residues: CASSFSDGTYEQYF.

The chain links TRBV7-3 to TRBJ2-2, with 7 bases matching TRBD2. With V trimmed by 1 base and J by 0 bases, 2 bases remained unmatched. Looked up from germline, CDR1 is SGHTA and CDR2 is FQGTGA. CDR3 size: 16 residues. CDR3 in DNA: TGTGCCAGCAGCTTAAGGGGAGGGACGAACACCGGGGAGCTGTTTTTT. Its translation: CASSLRGGTNTGELFF.

This clonotype was seen a few times. The V call is TRBV7-2, the J call TRBJ1-4; D is unresolved. Germline CDR1 SGHTA, CDR2 FQGNSA. This CDR3 has 13 residues. Trimming left V 2 bases short and J 6 bases short, with 7 bases between. CDR3 sequence (DNA): TGTGCCAGCAGCTTAAGAATCGATGAAAAACTGTTTTTT. This codes for CASSLRIDEKLFF.

The genes are TRBV7-9 and TRBJ2-5; no reliable D call. Germline V lookup: CDR1 SEHNR, CDR2 FQNEAQ (reference sequence). The V gene lost 2 bases and the J gene lost 5 bases, with 12 bases spanning the gap. This CDR3 contains 14 residues. The CDR3 bases are TGTGCCAGCAGCTTATTGTCTGGGCTGGAGACCCAGTACTTC. This translates into CASSLLSGLETQYF.

The chain combines TRBV11-2 with TRBJ1-2, with D maybe TRBD1 (5 bases). Germline CDR1 is SGHAT and CDR2 is FQNNGV. V lost 2 bases and J 7 bases, leaving 11 bases between the germline ends. The CDR3 loop spans 13 amino acids. The CDR3 spells CASSLYLQGGYTF. The CDR3 DNA is TGTGCCAGCAGCTTATACCTCCAGGGTGGCTACACCTTC.